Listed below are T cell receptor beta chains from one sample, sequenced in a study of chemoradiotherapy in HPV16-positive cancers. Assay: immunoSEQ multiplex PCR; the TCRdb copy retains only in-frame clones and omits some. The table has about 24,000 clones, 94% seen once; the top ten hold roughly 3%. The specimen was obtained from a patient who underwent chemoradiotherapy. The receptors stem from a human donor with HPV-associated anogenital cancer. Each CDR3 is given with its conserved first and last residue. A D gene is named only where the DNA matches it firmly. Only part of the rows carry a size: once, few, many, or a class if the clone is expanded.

CAISPGGVSDNEQFF,TGTGCCATCAGTCCGGGGGGCGTCTCCGACAATGAGCAGTTCTTC,NA,TRBV10-3,once,TRBJ2-1
CASTYRDINYGYTF,TGTGCCAGCACCTACAGGGACATCAACTATGGCTACACCTTC,NA,TRBV2,once,TRBJ1-2
CASSAGQFEVYEQYF,TGTGCCAGCAGCGCCGGACAGTTCGAAGTTTACGAGCAGTACTTC,NA,TRBV7-2,once,TRBJ2-7
CASSPGTANTEAFF,TGTGCCAGCAGCCCTGGGACAGCGAACACTGAAGCTTTCTTT,TRBD1,TRBV7-2,NA,TRBJ1-1
CASSRTGNNEKLFF,TGTGCCAGCAGTCGGACAGGGAATAATGAAAAACTGTTTTTT,TRBD1,TRBV6-5,NA,TRBJ1-4
CASSLTASGANVLTF,TGCGCCAGCAGCTTGACCGCCTCCGGGGCCAACGTCCTGACTTTC,NA,TRBV5-1,NA,TRBJ2-6
CASSFHPGQGAYEQYF,TGCGCCAGCAGCTTCCACCCGGGACAGGGGGCCTACGAGCAGTACTTC,TRBD1,TRBV5-1,NA,TRBJ2-7
CASSLGGRDINYGYTF,TGTGCCAGCAGTCTGGGGGGACGGGACATTAACTATGGCTACACCTTC,NA,TRBV28,NA,TRBJ1-2
CASSDLAGGFGANVLTF,TGTGCCAGCAGTGACCTAGCGGGAGGGTTTGGGGCCAACGTCCTGACTTTC,TRBD2,TRBV2,NA,TRBJ2-6
CASSSDWVNTEAFF,TGCGCCAGCAGCTCCGACTGGGTGAACACTGAAGCTTTCTTT,NA,TRBV5-1,NA,TRBJ1-1
CASSRQGPNYGYTF,TGCGCCAGCAGCAGGCAGGGACCAAACTATGGCTACACCTTC,NA,TRBV5-1,NA,TRBJ1-2
CASSLAGGAGAGAFF,TGCGCCAGCAGCTTGGCTGGGGGCGCGGGCGCGGGAGCTTTCTTT,NA,TRBV5-1,NA,TRBJ1-1
CASSQEIRNSYEQYF,TGTGCCAGCAGCCAAGAAATTAGGAACTCCTACGAGCAGTACTTC,NA,TRBV14,NA,TRBJ2-7
CASSFPISSSGTSYTSSYNEQFF,TGTGCCAGCAGTTTTCCGATTTCGAGTAGCGGGACCTCCTATACTAGCTCCTACAATGAGCAGTTCTTC,TRBD2,TRBV28,NA,TRBJ2-1
CASSPAGGRITSGNTGELFF,TGCGCCAGCAGCCCGGCAGGGGGCAGGATTACTAGCGGGAACACCGGGGAGCTGTTTTTT,NA,TRBV5-1,NA,TRBJ2-2
CASFEMGETQYF,TGTGCCAGCTTCGAGATGGGCGAGACCCAGTACTTC,NA,TRBV7-8,once,TRBJ2-5
CASSSGLAGGGSQETQYF,TGCGCCAGCAGCTCGGGACTAGCGGGGGGGGGTTCCCAAGAGACCCAGTACTTC,TRBD2,TRBV5-1,NA,TRBJ2-5
CASSLTGASYEQYF,TGTGCCAGCAGCTTAACAGGGGCTAGCTACGAGCAGTACTTC,NA,TRBV7-3,NA,TRBJ2-7
CASKVTGDYGYTF,TGTGCCAGCAAAGTAACAGGGGACTATGGCTACACCTTC,NA,TRBV21-1,once,TRBJ1-2
CASSRVSLCGRGETQYF,TGTGCCAGCTCCCGAGTCTCCCTGTGCGGGAGAGGAGAGACCCAGTACTTC,NA,TRBV21-1,NA,TRBJ2-5
CASSPRRASEETQYF,TGTGCCAGTAGCCCTAGGAGGGCTAGCGAAGAGACCCAGTACTTC,NA,TRBV19,NA,TRBJ2-5
CASSLRTGGRAFF,TGTGCCAGCAGTTTAAGGACAGGGGGCAGAGCTTTCTTT,TRBD1,TRBV27,NA,TRBJ1-1
CSAEVTASTDTQYF,TGCAGCGCCGAGGTTACGGCGTCCACAGATACGCAGTATTTT,NA,TRBV29-1,NA,TRBJ2-3
CATSDRDLMLTQYF,TGTGCCACCAGCGACCGGGACTTAATGTTGACGCAGTATTTT,NA,TRBV15,NA,TRBJ2-3
CASSPGGVVLNTGELFF,TGTGCCAGCAGTCCCGGGGGGGTCGTATTAAACACCGGGGAGCTGTTTTTT,TRBD2,TRBV6-4,NA,TRBJ2-2
CASSPDSVGNEQFF,TGCGCCAGCAGCCCCGACAGTGTCGGCAATGAGCAGTTCTTC,NA,TRBV10-1,NA,TRBJ2-1
CASSPRDSMNTEAFF,TGTGCCAGCAGCCCGCGGGACAGCATGAACACTGAAGCTTTCTTT,TRBD1,TRBV9,NA,TRBJ1-1
CASNLDRGDEQFF,TGCGCCAGCAATCTGGACAGGGGCGATGAGCAGTTCTTC,TRBD1,TRBV5-1,NA,TRBJ2-1
CASSLWGRGNSPLHF,TGTGCCAGCAGCTTATGGGGAAGGGGTAATTCACCCCTCCACTTT,NA,TRBV7-3,NA,TRBJ1-6
CASSHDRRETQYF,TGCGCCAGCAGCCACGACAGGCGGGAGACCCAGTACTTC,NA,TRBV4-3,NA,TRBJ2-5
CASSTQTGGREKLFF,TGTGCCAGTAGCACCCAGACAGGGGGTCGTGAAAAACTGTTTTTT,TRBD1,TRBV19,NA,TRBJ1-4
CASSFQGGYGYTF,TGTGCCAGCAGCTTTCAGGGAGGATATGGCTACACCTTC,NA,TRBV7-3,NA,TRBJ1-2
CASSWAGNQPQHF,TGTGCCAGCAGTTGGGCAGGGAATCAGCCCCAGCATTTT,NA,TRBV28,NA,TRBJ1-5
CASSEARGGTGGGRTGELFF,TGTGCCAGCAGTGAAGCTAGGGGGGGGACAGGGGGCGGAAGGACCGGGGAGCTGTTTTTT,TRBD1,TRBV2,NA,TRBJ2-2
CASSLLDRGYNEQFF,TGTGCCAGCAGCTTACTGGACAGGGGTTACAATGAGCAGTTCTTC,TRBD1,TRBV11-3,NA,TRBJ2-1
CASSFNPRTGPLSTEAFF,TGTGCCAGCAGCTTTAATCCTCGGACAGGGCCCTTGAGCACTGAAGCTTTCTTT,TRBD1,TRBV9,NA,TRBJ1-1
CASSYETGPGAKNIQYF,TGTGCCAGCAGTTACGAGACAGGTCCCGGGGCCAAAAACATTCAGTACTTC,NA,TRBV27,once,TRBJ2-4
CASSLGGISGNTIYF,TGTGCCAGCAGTTTAGGCGGCATCTCTGGAAACACCATATATTTT,NA,TRBV28,NA,TRBJ1-3
CASSWRQATEAFF,TGCGCCAGCAGCTGGAGACAGGCAACTGAAGCTTTCTTT,NA,TRBV5-1,NA,TRBJ1-1
CASSPDPYEQYF,TGTGCCAGCAGCCCTGACCCCTACGAGCAGTACTTC,NA,TRBV28,once,TRBJ2-7
CASSLNKGVDLHF,TGTGCCAGCAGCTTAAACAAAGGCGTGGACCTCCACTTT,NA,TRBV7-3,NA,TRBJ1-6
CASSKDRGRVEQYF,TGTGCCAGCAGCAAGGACAGGGGGAGGGTCGAGCAGTACTTC,TRBD1,TRBV5-6,NA,TRBJ2-7
CAISDATATYEQYF,TGTGCCATCAGTGACGCGACAGCTACCTACGAGCAGTACTTC,NA,TRBV10-3,NA,TRBJ2-7
CASSWGTSYNEQFF,TGCGCCAGCAGCTGGGGGACCTCCTACAATGAGCAGTTCTTC,NA,TRBV5-1,NA,TRBJ2-1
CASSLLGLYSVKAGELFF,TGTGCCAGCAGCCTCCTTGGCCTATATTCAGTTAAGGCCGGGGAGCTGTTTTTT,NA,TRBV7-8,NA,TRBJ2-2